The present T cell receptor beta chain was sequenced within a study of T-cell reconstitution after alpha-beta-depleted transplantation in children (dated by TCRdb to between 2015 and 2016). Some background on the complete study: Using TCR repertoire profiling, the study followed T-cell immune reconstitution in a quantitative way in children after TCRalphabeta/CD19-depleted allogeneic hematopoietic cell transplantation.

The paper's findings and limits, for the study overall: Hyperexpanded clone frequencies declined over subsequent months; after one year, T-cell counts and TCRbeta diversity were mostly attributed to newly produced T cells. In some patients, high TCRbeta diversity at day 60 was attributed to recipient T cells and intrathymic progenitors that had survived conditioning. The apparently early alphabetaT-cell count recovery about two months after transplant was reportedly dependent on only several hundred rapidly expanded clones derived from non-depleted graft cells.

This clonotype was detected ten times or more. Its antigen remains undetermined. Base-call qualities are not available, and no considerably larger clone is one nucleotide away. Libraries were constructed by PCR. Sequencing used an Illumina HiSeq 2500. To normalize quantification of the TCRbeta repertoire, the TCR libraries were built with molecular barcoding that relied on unique molecular identifiers. The public reads were reanalyzed by TCRdb: fastp trimming at Q25, MiXCR alignment, in-frame beta chains only. Rows merge per CDR3 protein into single entries with the most common DNA and genes. For this sample the table gives more than 15,000 distinct CDR3 sequences, of which 4.5% to 5.5% were detected only once. Roughly 6.4% of the sample belongs to the ten largest clones. In the paper's terms, the treatment or condition label means: allogeneic hematopoietic cell transplantation with graft depleted of TCRalphabeta T cells and CD19 B cells. Transplant recipients were children who received TCRalphabeta/CD19-depleted allogeneic hematopoietic cell grafts.

The specimen was PBMCs, collected before TCRalphabeta/CD19-depleted stem cell transplant. The sequence came from a boy under 18 with acute lymphoblastic leukemia, due to receive a stem cell transplant.

The CDR3: CASSRMVLNEQFF. The nucleotide sequence reads as follows: TGTGCCAGCAGCCGCATGGTCCTCAATGAGCAGTTCTTC. This chain joins TRBV4-2 to TRBJ2-1; the D segment cannot be called with confidence. The germline V gene sets CDR1 to LGHNA and CDR2 to YNFKEQ. The V and J ends are trimmed by 4 bases and 6 bases, leaving 10 bases between them. The CDR3 contains 13 residues, cysteine and phenylalanine counted. Only the CDR3 portion is preserved as DNA: 39 bases, with reading frame beginning at the first base.